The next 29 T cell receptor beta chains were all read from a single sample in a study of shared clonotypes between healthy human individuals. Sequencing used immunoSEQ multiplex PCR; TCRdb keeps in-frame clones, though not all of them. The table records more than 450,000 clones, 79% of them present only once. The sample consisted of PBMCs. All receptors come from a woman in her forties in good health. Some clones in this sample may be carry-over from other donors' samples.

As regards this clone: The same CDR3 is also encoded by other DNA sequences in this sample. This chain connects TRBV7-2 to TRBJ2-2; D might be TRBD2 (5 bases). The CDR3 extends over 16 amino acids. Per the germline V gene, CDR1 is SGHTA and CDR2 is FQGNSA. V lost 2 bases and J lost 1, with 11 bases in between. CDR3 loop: CASSLSPSGNTGELFF. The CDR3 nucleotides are TGTGCCAGCAGCTTATCACCCAGCGGGAACACCGGGGAGCTGTTTTTT. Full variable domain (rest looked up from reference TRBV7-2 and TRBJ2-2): GAGVSQSPSNKVTEKGKDVELRCDPISGHTALYWYRQSLGQGLEFLIYFQGNSAPDKSGLPSDRFSAERTGGSVSTLTIQRTQQEDSAVYLCASSLSPSGNTGELFFGEGSRLTVL.

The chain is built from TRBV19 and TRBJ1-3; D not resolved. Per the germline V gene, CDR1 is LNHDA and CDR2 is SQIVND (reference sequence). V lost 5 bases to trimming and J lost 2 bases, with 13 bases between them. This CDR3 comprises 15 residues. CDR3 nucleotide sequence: TGTGCCAGTAGTCACGACCGCTCCCCTGGAAACACCATATATTTT. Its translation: CASSHDRSPGNTIYF. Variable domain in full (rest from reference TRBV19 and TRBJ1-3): DGGITQSPKYLFRKEGQNVTLSCEQNLNHDAMYWYRQDPGQGLRLIYYSQIVNDFQKGDIAEGYSVSREKKESFPLTVTSAQKNPTAFYLCASSHDRSPGNTIYFGEGSWLTVV.

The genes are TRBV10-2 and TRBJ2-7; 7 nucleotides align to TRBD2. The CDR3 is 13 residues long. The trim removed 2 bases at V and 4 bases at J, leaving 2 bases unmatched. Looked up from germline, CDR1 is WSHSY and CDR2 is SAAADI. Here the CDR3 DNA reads TGCGCCAGCAGTGAGCGCGGGGGATACGAGCAGTACTTC. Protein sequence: CASSERGGYEQYF.

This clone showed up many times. CDR3 nucleotide sequence: TGCGCCAGCAGCCCGCGACCGGGACTAGCGGGAACGGAGACCCAGTACTTC. Its protein product is CASSPRPGLAGTETQYF. This chain joins TRBV5-1 and TRBJ2-5; TRBD2 aligns across 13 bases. There are 17 residues in the CDR3. Germline assignment: CDR1 SGHRS and CDR2 YFSETQ. J gave up 5 bases and V 4 bases, and 11 bases lay outside the gene matches.

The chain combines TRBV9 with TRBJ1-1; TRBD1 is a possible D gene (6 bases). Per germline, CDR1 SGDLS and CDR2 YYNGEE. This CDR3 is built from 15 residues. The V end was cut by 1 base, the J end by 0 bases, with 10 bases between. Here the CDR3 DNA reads TGTGCCAGCAGCGTAAAGGGGGACCTGAACACTGAAGCTTTCTTT. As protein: CASSVKGDLNTEAFF.

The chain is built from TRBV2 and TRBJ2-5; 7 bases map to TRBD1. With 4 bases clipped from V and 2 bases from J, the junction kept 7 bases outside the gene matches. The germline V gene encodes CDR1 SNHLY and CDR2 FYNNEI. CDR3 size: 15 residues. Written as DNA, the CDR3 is TGTGCCAGCAGTGCCCACGGGACAGATCAAGAGACCCAGTACTTC. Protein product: CASSAHGTDQETQYF.

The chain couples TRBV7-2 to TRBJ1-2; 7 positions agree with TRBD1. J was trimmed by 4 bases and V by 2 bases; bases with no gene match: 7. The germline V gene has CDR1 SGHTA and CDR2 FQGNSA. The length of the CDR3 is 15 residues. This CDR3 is CASSLTPGGSYGYTF. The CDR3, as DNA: TGTGCCAGCAGCTTAACCCCAGGGGGTTCCTATGGCTACACCTTC.

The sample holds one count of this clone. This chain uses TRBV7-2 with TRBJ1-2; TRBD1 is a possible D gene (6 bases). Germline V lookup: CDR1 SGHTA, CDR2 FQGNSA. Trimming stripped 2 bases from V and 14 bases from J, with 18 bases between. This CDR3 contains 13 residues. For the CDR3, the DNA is TGTGCCAGCAGCTTAACGGGGGACACCGCGCTAACCTTC. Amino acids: CASSLTGDTALTF.

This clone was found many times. CDR3 nucleotides: TGTGCCAGCAGTCCCATCCTGAGGACCCAGTACTTC. Encoded protein: CASSPILRTQYF. The chain joins TRBV28 to TRBJ2-5; D is ambiguous. Germline CDR1 reads MDHEN; CDR2 reads SYDVKM. The CDR3 contains 12 residues. Trimming shortened V by 5 bases and J by 7 bases, and 11 bases separated the two germline ends.

CDR3 sequence (DNA): TGTGCCAGTACTCAAGGATCTCCCCGGACCTACGAGCAGTACTTC. This translates into CASTQGSPRTYEQYF. The chain has TRBV19 and TRBJ2-7, with D uncertain. Per the germline V gene, CDR1 is LNHDA and CDR2 is SQIVND (reference sequence). The CDR3 extends over 15 amino acids. Trimming took off 7 bases at V and 2 bases at J, with 18 bases between the two ends.

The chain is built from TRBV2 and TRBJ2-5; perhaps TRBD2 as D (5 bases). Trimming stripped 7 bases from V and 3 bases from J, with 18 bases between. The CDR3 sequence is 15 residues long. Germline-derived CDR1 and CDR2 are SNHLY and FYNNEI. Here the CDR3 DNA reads TGTGCCAGCACCCCGCTAGGAGGTTATGAAGAGACCCAGTACTTC. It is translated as CASTPLGGYEETQYF.

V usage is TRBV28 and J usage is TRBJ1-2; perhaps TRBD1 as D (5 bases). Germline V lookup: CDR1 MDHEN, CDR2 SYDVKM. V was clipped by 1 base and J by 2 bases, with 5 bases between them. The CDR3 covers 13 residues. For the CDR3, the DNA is TGTGCCAGCAGTTTATCAGGGAACTATGGCTACACCTTC. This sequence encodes CASSLSGNYGYTF.

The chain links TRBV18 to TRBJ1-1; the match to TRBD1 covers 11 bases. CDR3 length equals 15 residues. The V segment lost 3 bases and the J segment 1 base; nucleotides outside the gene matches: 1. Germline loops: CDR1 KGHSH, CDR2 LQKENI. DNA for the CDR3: TGTGCCAGCTCACCCGGGACAGGGGGGAACACTGAAGCTTTCTTT. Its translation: CASSPGTGGNTEAFF.

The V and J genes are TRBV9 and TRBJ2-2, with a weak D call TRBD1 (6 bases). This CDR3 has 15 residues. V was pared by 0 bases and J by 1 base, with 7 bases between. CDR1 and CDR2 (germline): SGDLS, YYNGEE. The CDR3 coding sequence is TGTGCCAGCAGCGTAGACAGGGTGAACACCGGGGAGCTGTTTTTT. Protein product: CASSVDRVNTGELFF.

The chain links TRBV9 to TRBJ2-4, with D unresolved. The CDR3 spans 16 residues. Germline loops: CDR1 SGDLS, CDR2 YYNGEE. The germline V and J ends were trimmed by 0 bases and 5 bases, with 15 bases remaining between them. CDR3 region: CASSVGLRMAENIQYF. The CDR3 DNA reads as TGTGCCAGCAGCGTAGGGCTTAGGATGGCGGAAAACATTCAGTACTTC. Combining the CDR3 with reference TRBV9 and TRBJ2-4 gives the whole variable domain DSGVTQTPKHLITATGQRVTLRCSPRSGDLSVYWYQQSLDQGLQFLIQYYNGEERAKGNILERFSAQQFPDLHSELNLSSLELGDSALYFCASSVGLRMAENIQYFGAGTRLSVL.

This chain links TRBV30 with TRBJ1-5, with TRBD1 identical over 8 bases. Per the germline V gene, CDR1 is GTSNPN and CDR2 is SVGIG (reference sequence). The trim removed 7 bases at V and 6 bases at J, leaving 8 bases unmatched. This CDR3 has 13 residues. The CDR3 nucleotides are TGTGCCTTACAGGGGGAGGTGGGTCAGCCCCAGCATTTT. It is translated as CALQGEVGQPQHF.

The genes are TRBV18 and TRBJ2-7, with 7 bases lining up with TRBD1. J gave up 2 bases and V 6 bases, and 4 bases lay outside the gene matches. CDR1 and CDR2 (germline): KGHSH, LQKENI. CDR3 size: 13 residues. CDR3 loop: CASSLDRTYEQYF. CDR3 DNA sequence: TGTGCCAGCTCTTTGGACAGGACCTACGAGCAGTACTTC.

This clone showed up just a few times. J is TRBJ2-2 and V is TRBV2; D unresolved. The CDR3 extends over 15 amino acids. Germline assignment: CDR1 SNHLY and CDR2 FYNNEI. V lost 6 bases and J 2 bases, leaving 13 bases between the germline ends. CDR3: CASRRSQLNTGELFF. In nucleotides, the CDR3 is TGTGCCAGCAGGCGGAGTCAGCTTAACACCGGGGAGCTGTTTTTT.

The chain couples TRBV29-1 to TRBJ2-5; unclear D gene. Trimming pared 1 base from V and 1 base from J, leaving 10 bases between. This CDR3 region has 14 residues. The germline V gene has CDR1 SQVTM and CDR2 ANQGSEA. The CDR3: CSVEAQPSQETQYF. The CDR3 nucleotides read TGCAGCGTTGAAGCCCAGCCCTCCCAAGAGACCCAGTACTTC.

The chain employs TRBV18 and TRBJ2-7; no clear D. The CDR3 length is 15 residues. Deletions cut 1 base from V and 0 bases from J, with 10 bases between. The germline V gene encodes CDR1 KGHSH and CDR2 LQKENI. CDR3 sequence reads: CASSPRIGDSYEQYF. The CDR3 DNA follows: TGTGCCAGCTCACCACGTATTGGGGACTCCTACGAGCAGTACTTC. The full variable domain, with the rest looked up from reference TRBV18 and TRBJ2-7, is NAGVMQNPRHLVRRRGQEARLRCSPMKGHSHVYWYRQLPEEGLKFMVYLQKENIIDESGMPKERFSAEFPKEGPSILRIQQVVRGDSAAYFCASSPRIGDSYEQYFGPGTRLTVT.

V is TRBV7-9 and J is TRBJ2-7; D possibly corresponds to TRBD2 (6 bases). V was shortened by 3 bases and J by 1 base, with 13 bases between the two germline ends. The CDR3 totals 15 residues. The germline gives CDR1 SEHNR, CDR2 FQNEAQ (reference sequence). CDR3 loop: CASSFSGSGSYEQYF. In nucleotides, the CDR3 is TGTGCCAGCAGCTTTTCCGGGAGTGGTTCCTACGAGCAGTACTTC.

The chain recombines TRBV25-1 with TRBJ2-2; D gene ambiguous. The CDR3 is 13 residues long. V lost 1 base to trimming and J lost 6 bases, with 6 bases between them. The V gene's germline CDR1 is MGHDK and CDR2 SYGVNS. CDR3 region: CASSELWPGELFF. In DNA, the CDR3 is TGTGCCAGCAGTGAATTGTGGCCCGGGGAGCTGTTTTTT. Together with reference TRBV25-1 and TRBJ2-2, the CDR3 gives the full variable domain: EADIYQTPRYLVIGTGKKITLECSQTMGHDKMYWYQQDPGMELHLIHYSYGVNSTEKGDLSSESTVSRIRTEHFPLTLESARPSHTSQYLCASSELWPGELFFGEGSRLTVL.

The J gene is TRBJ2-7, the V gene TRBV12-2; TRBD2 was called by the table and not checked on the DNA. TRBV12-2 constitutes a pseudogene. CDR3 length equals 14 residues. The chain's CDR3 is CASRFGLAGERADF. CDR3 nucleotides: TGTGCAAGTCGCTTTGGACTAGCGGGAGAGAGGGCGGACTTC.

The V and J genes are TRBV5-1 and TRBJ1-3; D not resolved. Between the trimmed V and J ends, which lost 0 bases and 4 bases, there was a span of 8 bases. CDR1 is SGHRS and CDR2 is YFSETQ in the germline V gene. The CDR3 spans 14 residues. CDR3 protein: CASSLGGSGNTIYF. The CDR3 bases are TGCGCCAGCAGCTTGGGAGGGTCGGGAAACACCATATATTTT.

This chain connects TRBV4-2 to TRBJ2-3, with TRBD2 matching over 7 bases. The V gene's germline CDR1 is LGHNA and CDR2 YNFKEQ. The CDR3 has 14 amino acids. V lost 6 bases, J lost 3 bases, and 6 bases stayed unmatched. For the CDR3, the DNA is TGTGCCAGCAGAGCGGGGAGGGGTACAGATACGCAGTATTTT. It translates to CASRAGRGTDTQYF.

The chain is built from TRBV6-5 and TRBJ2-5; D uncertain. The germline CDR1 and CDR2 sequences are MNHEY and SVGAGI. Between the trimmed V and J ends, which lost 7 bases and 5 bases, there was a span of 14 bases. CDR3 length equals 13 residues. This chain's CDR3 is CASTFQPGETQYF. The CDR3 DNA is TGTGCCAGCACTTTCCAGCCCGGGGAGACCCAGTACTTC.

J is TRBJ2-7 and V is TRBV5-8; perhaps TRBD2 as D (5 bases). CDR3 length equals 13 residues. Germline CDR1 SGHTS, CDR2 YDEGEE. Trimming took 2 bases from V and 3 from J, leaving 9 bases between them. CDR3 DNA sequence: TGTGCCAGCAGCTTCCGGGGAAGCTACGAGCAGTACTTC. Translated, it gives CASSFRGSYEQYF.

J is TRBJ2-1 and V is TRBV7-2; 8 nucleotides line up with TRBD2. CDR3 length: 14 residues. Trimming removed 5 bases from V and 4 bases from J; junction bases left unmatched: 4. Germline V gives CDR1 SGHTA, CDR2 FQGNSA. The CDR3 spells CASSPGLAYNEQFF. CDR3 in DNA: TGTGCCAGCAGCCCAGGACTAGCTTACAATGAGCAGTTCTTC.

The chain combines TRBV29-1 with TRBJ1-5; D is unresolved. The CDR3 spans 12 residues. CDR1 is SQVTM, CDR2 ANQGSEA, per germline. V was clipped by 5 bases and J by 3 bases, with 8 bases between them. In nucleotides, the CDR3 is TGCAGCGTTTCCGGATACAATCAGCCCCAGCATTTT. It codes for CSVSGYNQPQHF.